This TCR beta chain stems from a study of control samples from healthy donors and cancer patients. This table comes from immunoSEQ multiplex PCR, and its TCRdb copy is limited to in-frame clones, with some not included. Of 85,000 to 95,000 clones in the sample, approximately 78% were seen once. The CDR3 spans 14 residues. The ends were cut back, 3 bases at V and 4 bases at J, with 11 bases in the middle. The germline V gene encodes CDR1 SEHNR and CDR2 FQNEAQ (reference sequence). The sequencing input was blood. This sequence joins TRBV7-9 and TRBJ2-3; D is possibly TRBD2 (5 bases). The source is a woman between 55 and 75 years old in good health. The CDR3 nucleotides are TGTGCCAGCAGCTTCACGGGGAGCTCAGATACGCAGTATTTT. This codes for CASSFTGSSDTQYF.